The present TCR beta chain was sequenced within a study of blood T cell repertoires in COVID-19 (dated by TCRdb to 2019 to 2021). Broadly, across the study: Samples covering the acute and convalescent phases of COVID-19 were provided by collaborators in the United States, Italy and Spain. The prospective study material was composed of cDNA or gDNA derived from T cells, B-cell-depleted T cells, or PBMCs. Subjects who had been exposed to COVID-19, were actively infected with it, or had recovered from it provided the deeply sampled blood TCRbeta repertoires that made up the dataset. The repertoires were made available in a free public database intended to serve as a resource for research on the immune response to SARS-CoV-2. Samples came from the ongoing ImmuneRACE study (first 160 participants) plus 1,254 subjects from 6 global collaborators. The sample metadata nearly always contained a de-identified subject ID, COVID-19 status, age in years and sex. HLA class I and class II types, where available, came from metadata supplied by the sample provider rather than from assay-based typing.

The immunoSEQ Assay, a bias-controlled multiplex PCR, was used to amplify TCRbeta CDR3 regions from genomic DNA. The paper's data handling went like this. Nucleated cell counts per sample were estimated from amplification of reference gene primers within the assay. To quantify the absolute abundance of each unique TCRbeta CDR3 rearrangement, sequence reads were collapsed and filtered. For each sample, productive Simpson clonality was calculated as the square root of Simpson's diversity index over productive rearrangements. Sourced from immuneACCESS, this table was stored by TCRdb with only in-frame sequences that have V and J called. A share of the clones is absent; for the studies checked, an unresolved V gene accounts for under half, and the remainder has no known explanation. That table furnishes V, J and clone size, whereas the DNA furnished D and trimming. The sample yields about 58,000 clones; approximately 90% were counted once. The top ten clones comprise 1.4% of the sample.

On this clone itself: Which antigen it targets is not known. Per-base quality was not reported, and no clone a single base away is much larger than it.

Collaborating institutions collected whole blood in K2EDTA tubes following their own protocols. For TCRbeta analysis, collaborators shipped samples in one of three forms: frozen whole blood, isolated PBMCs, or DNA extracted from either of those sample types. From the cysteine through the phenylalanine, the CDR3 covers 16 amino acids. The only DNA kept is the CDR3, 48 bases in frame from the first base. The CDR1 and CDR2 encoded by the germline V gene are LGHNA and YSLEER. Unmatched junction bases come to 14, with V trimmed by 4 bases and J by 8 bases. Beyond this particular receptor, the publication reports: How much clinical and demographic metadata was included differed by source and by participant, and the metadata was provided uncurated.

This sequence was found in a man in his fifties or sixties with acute or convalescent COVID-19. This chain is built from TRBV4-3 and TRBJ2-1; 7 bases in the junction line up with TRBD2. Input material: peripheral blood. The CDR3 protein sequence reads: CASSPQASGIVDEQFF. The nucleotides read TGCGCCAGCAGCCCCCAGGCTAGCGGAATTGTCGATGAGCAGTTCTTC.